This entry features one T cell receptor beta chain sequence. Naive CD8 cells were CD45RO-negative, positively selected for CCR7, excluding terminally differentiated effector memory CD45RA+ cells. Every subset's genomic DNA went evenly onto several immunoSEQ plates. The data were produced by immunoSEQ multiplex PCR, yet TCRdb's version contains in-frame clones alone and is incomplete. This sample has about 2.2 million clones, with 93% found just once. The sample belongs to a study of shared clonotypes between healthy human individuals. Trimming took off 2 bases at V and 2 bases at J, with 10 bases between the two ends. There are 15 residues in the CDR3. The germline gives CDR1 SEHNR, CDR2 FQNEAQ (reference sequence).

The sequence derives from a man aged 18 to 30 in good health. Some clones in this sample may be carry-over from other donors' samples. Input material: naive CD8+ T cells from PBMCs. This rearrangement joins TRBV7-9 to TRBJ1-5, with D uncertain. The CDR3 sequence: CASSLIGEGNQPQHF. CDR3 coding DNA: TGTGCCAGCAGCTTAATCGGGGAGGGCAATCAGCCCCAGCATTTT. The full variable domain, with the rest looked up from reference TRBV7-9 and TRBJ1-5, is DTGVSQNPRHKITKRGQNVTFRCDPISEHNRLYWYRQTLGQGPEFLTYFQNEAQLEKSRLLSDRFSAERPKGSFSTLEIQRTEQGDSAMYLCASSLIGEGNQPQHFGDGTRLSIL.